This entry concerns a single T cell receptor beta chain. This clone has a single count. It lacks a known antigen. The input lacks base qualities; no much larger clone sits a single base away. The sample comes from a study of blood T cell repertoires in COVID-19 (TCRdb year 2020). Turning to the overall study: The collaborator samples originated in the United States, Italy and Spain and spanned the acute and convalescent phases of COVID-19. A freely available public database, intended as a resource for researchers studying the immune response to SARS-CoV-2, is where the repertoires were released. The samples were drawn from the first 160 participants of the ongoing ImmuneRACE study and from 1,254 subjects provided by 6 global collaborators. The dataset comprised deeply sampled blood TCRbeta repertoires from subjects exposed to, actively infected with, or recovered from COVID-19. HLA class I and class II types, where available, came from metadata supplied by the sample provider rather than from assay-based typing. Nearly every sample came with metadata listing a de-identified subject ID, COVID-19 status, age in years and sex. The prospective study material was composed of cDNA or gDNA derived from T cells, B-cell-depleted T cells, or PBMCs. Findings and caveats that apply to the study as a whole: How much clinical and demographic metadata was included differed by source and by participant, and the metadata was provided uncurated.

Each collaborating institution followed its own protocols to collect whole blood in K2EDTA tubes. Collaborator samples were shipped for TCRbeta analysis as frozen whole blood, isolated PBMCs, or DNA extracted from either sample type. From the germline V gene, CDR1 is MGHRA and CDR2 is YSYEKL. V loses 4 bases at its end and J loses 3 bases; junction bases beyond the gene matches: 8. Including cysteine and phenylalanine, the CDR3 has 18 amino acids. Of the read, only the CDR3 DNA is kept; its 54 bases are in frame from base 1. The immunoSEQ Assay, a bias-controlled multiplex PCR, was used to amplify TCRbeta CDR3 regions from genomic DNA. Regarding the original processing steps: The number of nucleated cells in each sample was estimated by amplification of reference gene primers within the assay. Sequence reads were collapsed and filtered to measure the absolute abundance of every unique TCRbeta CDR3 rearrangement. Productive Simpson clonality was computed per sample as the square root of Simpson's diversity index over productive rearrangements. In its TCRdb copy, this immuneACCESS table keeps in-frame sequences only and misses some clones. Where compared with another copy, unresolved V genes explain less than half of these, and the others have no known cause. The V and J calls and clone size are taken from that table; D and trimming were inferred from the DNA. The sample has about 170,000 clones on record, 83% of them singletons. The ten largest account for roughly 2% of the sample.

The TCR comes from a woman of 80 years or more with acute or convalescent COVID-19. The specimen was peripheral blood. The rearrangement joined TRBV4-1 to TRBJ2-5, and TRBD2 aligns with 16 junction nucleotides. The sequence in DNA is TGCGCCAGCAGCCGATTGGGACTAGCGGGAGGGGAGAAAGAGACCCAGTACTTC. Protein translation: CASSRLGLAGGEKETQYF.